This T cell receptor beta chain was sequenced in a study of blood T cell repertoires in COVID-19. Seattle patients were enrolled while actively infected and followed longitudinally. Only in-frame clones appear in the TCRdb table, and some are missing; sequencing was by immunoSEQ multiplex PCR. The repertoire holds more than 250,000 clones, with 85% to 90% as singletons. The germline V gene encodes CDR1 SGHRS and CDR2 YFSETQ. CDR3 length equals 14 residues. V shed 4 bases, J shed 12 bases, and the junction held 9 bases outside the gene matches. The clonotype comes from a woman aged 50 to 60 with COVID-19, enrolled during active disease. V and J are TRBV5-1 and TRBJ1-4; TRBD1 aligns across 10 bases. The specimen sequenced was peripheral blood. This chain's CDR3 is CASSTTGGPVQLFF. The CDR3 DNA sequence: TGCGCCAGCAGCACGACAGGGGGCCCCGTCCAACTGTTTTTT.